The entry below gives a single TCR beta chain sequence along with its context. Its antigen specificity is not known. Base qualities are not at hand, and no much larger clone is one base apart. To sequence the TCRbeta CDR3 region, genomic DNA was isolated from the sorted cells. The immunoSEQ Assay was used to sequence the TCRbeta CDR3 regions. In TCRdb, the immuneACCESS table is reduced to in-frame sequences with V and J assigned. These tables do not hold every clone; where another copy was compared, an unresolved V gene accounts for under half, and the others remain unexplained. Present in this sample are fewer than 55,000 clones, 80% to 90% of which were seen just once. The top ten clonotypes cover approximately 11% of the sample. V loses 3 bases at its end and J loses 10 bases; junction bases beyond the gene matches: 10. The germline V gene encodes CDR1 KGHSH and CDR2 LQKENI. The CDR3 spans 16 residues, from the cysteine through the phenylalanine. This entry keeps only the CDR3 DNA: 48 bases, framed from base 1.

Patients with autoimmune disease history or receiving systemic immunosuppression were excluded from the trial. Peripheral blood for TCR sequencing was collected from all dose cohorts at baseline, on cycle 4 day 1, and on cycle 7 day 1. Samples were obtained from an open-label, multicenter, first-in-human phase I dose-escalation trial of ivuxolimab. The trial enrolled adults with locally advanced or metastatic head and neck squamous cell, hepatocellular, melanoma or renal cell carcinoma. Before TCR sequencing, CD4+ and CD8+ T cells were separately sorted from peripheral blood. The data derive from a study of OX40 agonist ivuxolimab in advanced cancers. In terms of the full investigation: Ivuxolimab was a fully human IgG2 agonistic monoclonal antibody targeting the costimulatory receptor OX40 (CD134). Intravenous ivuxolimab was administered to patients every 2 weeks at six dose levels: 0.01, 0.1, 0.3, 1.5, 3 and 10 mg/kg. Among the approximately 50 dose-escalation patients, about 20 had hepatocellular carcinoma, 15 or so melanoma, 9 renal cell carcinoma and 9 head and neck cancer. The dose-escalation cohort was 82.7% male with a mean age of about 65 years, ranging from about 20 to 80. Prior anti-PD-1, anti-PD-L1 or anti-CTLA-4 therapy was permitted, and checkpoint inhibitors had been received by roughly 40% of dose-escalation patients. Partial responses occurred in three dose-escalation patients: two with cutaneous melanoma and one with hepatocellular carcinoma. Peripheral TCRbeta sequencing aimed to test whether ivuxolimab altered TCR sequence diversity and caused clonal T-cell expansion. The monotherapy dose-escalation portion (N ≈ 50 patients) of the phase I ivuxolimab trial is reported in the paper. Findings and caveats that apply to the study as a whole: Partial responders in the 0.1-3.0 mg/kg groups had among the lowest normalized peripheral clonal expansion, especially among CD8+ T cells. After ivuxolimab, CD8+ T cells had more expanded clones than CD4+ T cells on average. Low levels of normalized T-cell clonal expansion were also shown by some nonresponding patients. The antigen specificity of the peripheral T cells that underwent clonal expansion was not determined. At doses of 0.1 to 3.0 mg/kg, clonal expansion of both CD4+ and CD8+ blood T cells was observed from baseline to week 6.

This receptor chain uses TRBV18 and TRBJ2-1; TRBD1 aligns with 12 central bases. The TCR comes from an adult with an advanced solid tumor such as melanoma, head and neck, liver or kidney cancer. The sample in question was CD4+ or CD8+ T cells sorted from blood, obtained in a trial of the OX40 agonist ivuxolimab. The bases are TGTGCCAGCTCACCCAACACCGGGACAGGGGGCAGGGAGCAGTTCTTC. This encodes CASSPNTGTGGREQFF.